The present T cell receptor (beta chain) was sequenced within a study of memory CD4+ T cells and cytomegalovirus serostatus. This CDR3 has 17 amino acids. Trimming shortened V by 2 bases and J by 2 bases, and 17 bases separated the two germline ends. Per the germline V gene, CDR1 is SGHDT and CDR2 is YYEEEE. Clones were read by immunoSEQ multiplex PCR, and TCRdb kept only the in-frame ones, dropping some. The sample shows tens of thousands of clones, roughly 79% of them seen only once. The sort gate was single viable CD3+CD4+CD8-CD45RO+ cells for memory CD4+ T cells. Total CD4+ T cells were enriched by CD4 positive selection.

The clonotype originates from an adult in good health and CMV-seronegative. The chain has TRBV5-6 and TRBJ1-5, with D perhaps matching TRBD1 (6 bases). The sequenced sample was memory CD4+ T cells from blood. The DNA of the CDR3 is TGTGCCAGCAGCTTATCGTTGGGGGCGCCTGGCAATCAGCCCCAGCATTTT. Translating gives CASSLSLGAPGNQPQHF.